One and the same sample provided the 12 T cell receptor beta chains below, sequenced in a study of shared clonotypes between healthy human individuals. The table came from immunoSEQ multiplex PCR; TCRdb's copy has only in-frame clones and leaves some out. The repertoire has around 940,000 clones, over 75% of them found once; the top ten carry about 1.5%. The sequenced material came from memory CD4+ T cells sorted from blood. The subset here: CD45RA-negative fraction. These TCRs come from a young man in good health.

The gene calls are TRBV6-1 and TRBJ2-2; 7 bases agree with TRBD2. V gave up 8 bases and J gave up 6 bases; unmatched junction bases: 9. This CDR3 is built from 14 residues. Germline-derived CDR1 and CDR2 are MNHNS and SASEGT. The CDR3 loop reads CASVAVRGAGELFF. The CDR3 DNA reads as TGTGCCAGCGTAGCAGTCCGGGGGGCCGGGGAGCTGTTTTTT.

The rearrangement joins TRBV6-6 to TRBJ1-3; D is unclear. This CDR3 has 16 amino acids. Germline V gene data show CDR1 as MNHNY and CDR2 as SVGAGI (reference sequence). V gave up 2 bases and J gave up 0 bases, with 11 bases separating them. The CDR3 sequence is CASSYPSSGSGNTIYF. The CDR3 DNA is TGTGCCAGCAGTTACCCCTCGAGCGGCTCTGGAAACACCATATATTTT.

This chain links TRBV7-9 with TRBJ1-2; perhaps TRBD1 as D (5 bases). V was clipped by 4 bases and J by 4 bases, with 10 bases between them. The CDR3 is 13 amino acids. CDR1 SEHNR and CDR2 FQNEAQ come from the germline V gene (reference sequence). The CDR3 spells CASSSAGGYGYTF. Written as DNA, the CDR3 is TGTGCCAGCAGCTCGGCCGGGGGCTATGGCTACACCTTC.

The rearrangement links TRBV30 to TRBJ1-2; D remains ambiguous. Germline V gene data show CDR1 as GTSNPN and CDR2 as SVGIG (reference sequence). Trimming shortened V by 2 bases and J by 9 bases, and 13 bases separated the two germline ends. The CDR3 extends over 12 amino acids. The CDR3: CAWSLPGNRYTF. DNA for the CDR3: TGTGCCTGGAGTCTCCCTGGGAATCGCTACACCTTC.

This chain connects TRBV5-1 to TRBJ2-5; no firm D call. The CDR3 length is 15 residues. Germline V gene lookup returns CDR1 SGHRS and CDR2 YFSETQ. V dropped 6 bases and J dropped 1 base, with 16 bases sitting between them. The CDR3 loop is CASTFGPQSQETQYF. For the CDR3, the DNA is TGCGCCAGCACGTTTGGACCGCAGTCCCAAGAGACCCAGTACTTC.

V is TRBV6-4 and J is TRBJ2-7, with D perhaps assigned TRBD1 or TRBD2 (6 bases each). V was clipped by 6 bases and J by 2 bases, with 23 bases between them. Per germline, CDR1 MRHNA and CDR2 SNTAGT. This CDR3 is 17 amino acids long. CDR3 DNA: TGTGCCAGCAGGAGCGGAGGGGGAGCAAATGGGGCCTACGAGCAGTACTTC. As protein: CASRSGGGANGAYEQYF.

V gene TRBV19 combines with J gene TRBJ1-2; unclear D gene. With 6 bases removed from V and 4 bases from J, the gap between germline ends came to 12 bases. CDR3 length equals 13 residues. Germline V lookup: CDR1 LNHDA, CDR2 SQIVND (reference sequence). The CDR3 sequence: CASRAPGTYGYTF. CDR3 DNA: TGTGCCAGTAGAGCCCCAGGAACCTATGGCTACACCTTC.

Concerning this clone itself: A much more abundant neighbour one base away suggests this may be a read error. The chain recombines TRBV6-1 with TRBJ1-6, with 7 bases fitting TRBD1. This CDR3 region has 14 residues. The germline V gene encodes CDR1 MNHNS and CDR2 SASEGT. The ends lost 6 bases at V and 6 bases at J; junction bases unmatched: 5. The CDR3 loop reads CASSYTGVNSPLHF. CDR3 in DNA: TGTGCCAGCAGCTACACAGGGGTTAATTCACCCCTCCACTTT.

This rearrangement joins TRBV13 to TRBJ1-5; TRBD1 is a possible D gene (5 bases). The germline CDR1 and CDR2 sequences are PRHDT and FYEKMQ (reference sequence). This CDR3 has 13 amino acids. Trimming stripped 3 bases from V and 4 bases from J, with 7 bases between. The CDR3 region is CASSFRGNQPQHF. Here the CDR3 DNA reads TGTGCCAGCAGCTTCCGGGGGAATCAGCCCCAGCATTTT.

V gene TRBV2 combines with J gene TRBJ1-2; a weak D match, TRBD1 (5 bases). Germline assignment: CDR1 SNHLY and CDR2 FYNNEI. This CDR3 region has 14 residues. Trimming removed 4 bases from V and 4 bases from J, with 13 bases in between. In DNA form, the CDR3 reads TGTGCCAGCAGTGTCGACAGTCCCCCCTATGGCTACACCTTC. Its protein is CASSVDSPPYGYTF.

The chain links TRBV2 to TRBJ2-3; 12 bases fit TRBD2. Germline V gene data show CDR1 as SNHLY and CDR2 as FYNNEI. CDR3 length: 17 amino acids. J gave up 3 bases and V 5 bases, and 9 bases lay outside the gene matches. DNA for the CDR3: TGTGCCAGCAGTCCTCTGACTAGCGGGAGTCGGACAGATACGCAGTATTTT. The encoded protein is CASSPLTSGSRTDTQYF.

Note on this clone: The identical CDR3 is also encoded by other nucleotide sequences in the sample. This chain links TRBV30 with TRBJ2-7; no firm D call. V lost 0 bases to trimming and J lost 7 bases, with 7 bases between them. CDR1 is GTSNPN, CDR2 SVGIG, per germline (reference sequence). This CDR3 has 11 amino acids. CDR3 region: CAWSVKGEQYF. The DNA of the CDR3 is TGTGCCTGGAGTGTAAAGGGAGAGCAGTACTTC.